The 30 T cell receptor beta chains listed next were all sequenced from one sample in a study of OX40 agonist ivuxolimab in advanced cancers. The assay was immunoSEQ multiplex PCR, and TCRdb's table has in-frame clones only and misses some. This table holds about 79,000 clones, approximately 85% found once. Sequenced material: CD4+ or CD8+ T cells sorted from blood, taken in a trial of the OX40 agonist ivuxolimab. Source of these receptors: an adult with an advanced solid tumor such as melanoma, head and neck, liver or kidney cancer.

V and J are TRBV28 and TRBJ2-2; possibly TRBD1 for D (6 bases). The CDR3 totals 16 residues. Per the germline V gene, CDR1 is MDHEN and CDR2 is SYDVKM. Trimming left V 5 bases short and J 6 bases short, with 19 bases between. The CDR3 nucleotides read TGTGCCAGCAGTCCAACCCTGGGGGCGCCCCCCGGGGAGCTGTTTTTT. This sequence encodes CASSPTLGAPPGELFF.

The V call is TRBV7-8, the J call TRBJ2-7; D uncertain. The CDR3 spans 13 residues. V dropped 1 base and J dropped 5 bases, with 9 bases sitting between them. Germline V gene sequence: CDR1 SGHVS, CDR2 FQNEAQ. The CDR3 coding sequence is TGTGCCAGCAGCTTAGGAAGGCTCAACGAGCAGTACTTC. Translated, it gives CASSLGRLNEQYF.

The chain combines TRBV28 with TRBJ1-4, with a tentative D call TRBD1 (6 bases). This CDR3 comprises 14 residues. The ends were cut back, 5 bases at V and 5 bases at J, with 12 bases in the middle. The germline V gene encodes CDR1 MDHEN and CDR2 SYDVKM. DNA of the CDR3: TGTGCCAGCAGTCGCGGACAGACCAATGAAAAACTGTTTTTT. Translated, it gives CASSRGQTNEKLFF.

The chain recombines TRBV4-1 with TRBJ2-3; D perhaps matches TRBD1 (7 bases). CDR1 is MGHRA, CDR2 YSYEKL, per germline. The germline V and J ends were trimmed by 2 bases and 8 bases, with 11 bases remaining between them. This CDR3 spans 13 amino acids. In DNA, the CDR3 is TGCGCCAGCAGCCAACAGGGGGGAGGTACGCAGTATTTT. Translating it yields CASSQQGGGTQYF.

This CDR3 is CASSYSDRETQYF. CDR3 nucleotides: TGTGCCAGCAGTTACTCGGACAGGGAGACCCAGTACTTC. This chain joins TRBV6-6 and TRBJ2-5, with TRBD1 matching 7 bases. In germline, CDR1 is MNHNY, CDR2 SVGAGI (reference sequence). This CDR3 region has 13 residues. J was trimmed by 5 bases and V by 0 bases; bases with no gene match: 0.

The genes are TRBV28 and TRBJ2-7; 10 bases are a match to TRBD1. The germline CDR1 and CDR2 sequences are MDHEN and SYDVKM. The CDR3 is 17 residues long. J was trimmed by 1 base and V by 2 bases; bases with no gene match: 8. The CDR3 loop reads CASSLPIRDRGSYEQYF. In DNA, the CDR3 is TGTGCCAGCAGTTTACCTATCCGGGACAGGGGTTCCTACGAGCAGTACTTC.

In nucleotides, the CDR3 is TGTGCCAGTAGTCGAACCCCCCCGGGGACAGGGGCTTACAATGAGCAGTTCTTC. Translating it yields CASSRTPPGTGAYNEQFF. The rearrangement joins TRBV19 to TRBJ2-1, with 10 bases that match TRBD1. CDR1 and CDR2 (germline): LNHDA, SQIVND (reference sequence). There are 18 residues in the CDR3. J was trimmed by 4 bases and V by 5 bases; bases with no gene match: 14.

The V and J genes are TRBV30 and TRBJ2-3, with no clear D. The V gene's germline CDR1 is GTSNPN and CDR2 SVGIG (reference sequence). V was shortened by 4 bases and J by 2 bases, with 7 bases between the two germline ends. The CDR3 extends over 12 amino acids. The chain's CDR3 is CAWTSNTDTQYF. In DNA, the CDR3 is TGTGCCTGGACCTCAAACACAGATACGCAGTATTTT.

The rearrangement links TRBV7-9 to TRBJ1-1; no definite D call. Germline V gene lookup returns CDR1 SEHNR and CDR2 FQNEAQ (reference sequence). Trimming left V 0 bases short and J 4 bases short, with 6 bases between. This CDR3 spans 13 amino acids. The CDR3 loop reads CASSLAPGTEAFF. The CDR3 DNA is TGTGCCAGCAGCTTAGCGCCGGGCACTGAAGCTTTCTTT.

V usage is TRBV6-6 and J usage is TRBJ1-4, with a possible D match to TRBD1 (5 bases). The CDR3 has 15 amino acids. Germline V lookup: CDR1 MNHNY, CDR2 SVGAGI (reference sequence). The V end lost 7 bases, the J end lost 8 bases, and 20 bases lay between the germline ends. CDR3 amino acids: CASTRPQGTAEKLFF. The CDR3 DNA reads TGTGCCAGCACCCGACCCCAGGGCACGGCCGAAAAACTGTTTTTT.

CDR3 in DNA: TGTGCCAGCACTATGAACTCCTACAATGAGCAGTTCTTC. This codes for CASTMNSYNEQFF. The chain is built from TRBV2 and TRBJ2-1; D not resolved. Germline V lookup: CDR1 SNHLY, CDR2 FYNNEI. Trimming removed 7 bases at V and 0 bases at J, with 7 bases between. The length of the CDR3 is 13 residues.

The chain is built from TRBV7-2 and TRBJ2-7; D perhaps matches TRBD2 (5 bases). This CDR3 has 15 amino acids. With 1 base removed from V and 2 bases from J, the gap between germline ends came to 12 bases. From germline, CDR1 is SGHTA and CDR2 FQGNSA. CDR3 bases: TGTGCCAGCAGCTTAGAAATAGCGTCCCCCTACGAGCAGTACTTC. Translated: CASSLEIASPYEQYF.

The gene calls are TRBV7-8 and TRBJ2-7; 8 bases map to TRBD1. J lost 1 base, V lost 1 base, and 3 bases had no gene match. This CDR3 has 15 amino acids. Per germline, CDR1 SGHVS and CDR2 FQNEAQ. For the CDR3, the DNA is TGTGCCAGCAGCTTAGTACGGGACAGGTCCTACGAGCAGTACTTC. Translating gives CASSLVRDRSYEQYF.

The rearrangement joins TRBV11-1 to TRBJ2-7; possible D gene TRBD1, 5 bases. CDR1 and CDR2 (germline): SGHAT, FQDESV (reference sequence). This CDR3 is built from 13 residues. Trimming shortened V by 3 bases and J by 5 bases, and 11 bases separated the two germline ends. Here the CDR3 reads CASSLGRANEQYF. The CDR3 DNA sequence: TGTGCCAGCAGCTTGGGGCGAGCTAACGAGCAGTACTTC.

V and J are TRBV7-9 and TRBJ2-7; 8 nucleotides match TRBD2. The CDR3 is 15 residues long. Germline V gene lookup returns CDR1 SEHNR and CDR2 FQNEAQ (reference sequence). With 4 bases clipped from V and 3 bases from J, the junction kept 8 bases outside the gene matches. CDR3 sequence (DNA): TGTGCCAGCAGCTCGAGCGGGAGCAAACTCTACGAGCAGTACTTC. Translating gives CASSSSGSKLYEQYF.

The chain has TRBV30 and TRBJ1-1; possible D gene TRBD1, 5 bases. Per the germline V gene, CDR1 is GTSNPN and CDR2 is SVGIG (reference sequence). V dropped 0 bases and J dropped 8 bases, with 19 bases sitting between them. There are 15 residues in the CDR3. CDR3 bases: TGTGCCTGGAGTGTACCCCCCGCAGGGAGCTTAGAAGCTTTCTTT. It specifies CAWSVPPAGSLEAFF.

This chain uses TRBV4-1 with TRBJ1-2; the D is unclear. Deletions cut 1 base from V and 0 bases from J, with 9 bases between. This CDR3 has 15 residues. In germline, CDR1 is MGHRA, CDR2 YSYEKL. The CDR3 here is CASSQGLGSNYGYTF. CDR3 bases: TGCGCCAGCAGCCAAGGCCTTGGGTCTAACTATGGCTACACCTTC.

This clone was seen a single time. CDR3 residues: CASSYGGGEGAGELFF. In DNA form, the CDR3 reads TGTGCCAGCAGTTACGGGGGCGGAGAGGGCGCCGGGGAGCTGTTTTTT. The rearrangement links TRBV6-5 to TRBJ2-2; a weak D match, TRBD1 (6 bases). Trimming removed 2 bases from V and 6 bases from J, with 16 bases in between. Germline-derived CDR1 and CDR2 are MNHEY and SVGAGI. The CDR3 has 16 residues.

This sequence joins TRBV10-3 and TRBJ2-3, with TRBD1 matching over 8 bases. The CDR3 is made up of 15 amino acids. Germline V gene sequence: CDR1 ENHRY, CDR2 SYGVKD. The V gene end was trimmed by 6 bases and the J gene end by 2 bases; junction bases not matched to a gene: 7. The CDR3 DNA reads TGTGCCATCAGGGACGGGGACAGGCCCACAGATACGCAGTATTTT. Translated, it gives CAIRDGDRPTDTQYF.

The chain links TRBV20-1 to TRBJ1-5; 7 positions match TRBD1. The CDR3 covers 11 residues. CDR1 is DFQATT, CDR2 SNEGSKA, per germline (reference sequence). V lost 6 bases and J lost 9; bases outside the gene matches: 5. In DNA, the CDR3 is TGCAGTGCCACCCCAGGGGGGCCCCAGCATTTT. Protein: CSATPGGPQHF.

This chain uses TRBV5-1 with TRBJ2-5; no firm D call. The CDR3 has 15 residues. V lost 8 bases, J lost 1 base, and 18 bases lay in between. Germline lookup yields CDR1 SGHRS and CDR2 YFSETQ. CDR3 in DNA: TGCGCCAGTGTAACGTCTCCAGGCCGCCAAGAGACCCAGTACTTC. Protein: CASVTSPGRQETQYF.

CDR3 region: CASSQDKSRASGRAWDEQYF. In nucleotides, the CDR3 is TGTGCCAGCAGCCAAGATAAGTCCCGGGCTAGCGGGAGGGCCTGGGATGAGCAGTACTTC. V usage is TRBV4-2 and J usage is TRBJ2-7; 12 bases fit TRBD2. CDR3 length: 20 residues. V lost 0 bases, J lost 7 bases, and 19 bases stayed unmatched. Germline CDR1 reads LGHNA; CDR2 reads YNFKEQ.

This clone appeared once. The rearrangement joins TRBV11-2 to TRBJ2-7; D gene ambiguous. The V gene lost 5 bases and the J gene lost 1 base, with 12 bases spanning the gap. Germline V gene data show CDR1 as SGHAT and CDR2 as FQNNGV. The CDR3 is 14 amino acids. As DNA, the CDR3 is TGTGCCAGCAGCGGCTGGACGGTATCCTACGAGCAGTACTTC. Its protein is CASSGWTVSYEQYF.

The rearrangement joins TRBV4-1 to TRBJ2-7, with 12 bases lining up with TRBD2. After removal of 2 bases from V and 3 bases from J, the junction contained 5 bases not matched to a gene. Germline loops: CDR1 MGHRA, CDR2 YSYEKL. The CDR3 sequence is 16 residues long. The DNA for the CDR3 is TGCGCCAGCAGCCAAAGTCTAGCGGGAGGGGGCTACGAGCAGTACTTC. Translation: CASSQSLAGGGYEQYF.

The genes are TRBV2 and TRBJ2-1; TRBD2 is a possible D gene (6 bases). CDR1 SNHLY and CDR2 FYNNEI come from the germline V gene. This CDR3 is built from 15 residues. Trimming stripped 5 bases from V and 0 bases from J, with 11 bases between. The CDR3 spells CASSWRGTSYNEQFF. The CDR3 DNA sequence: TGTGCCAGCAGTTGGCGGGGTACCTCCTACAATGAGCAGTTCTTC.

The V and J genes are TRBV27 and TRBJ1-1, with 7 bases aligning to TRBD1. CDR1 is MNHEY and CDR2 is SMNVEV in the germline V gene (reference sequence). There are 14 residues in the CDR3. Trimming took 5 bases from V and 0 from J; bases not matched to a gene: 3. DNA for the CDR3: TGTGCCAGCAGTGTACAGGGGTTGAACACTGAAGCTTTCTTT. Translation gives CASSVQGLNTEAFF.

The gene calls are TRBV19 and TRBJ2-2; D not resolved. This CDR3 has 15 residues. The V and J ends lost 5 bases and 3 bases respectively, with 13 bases between them. From germline, CDR1 is LNHDA and CDR2 SQIVND (reference sequence). The CDR3: CASSLNLRDTGELFF. CDR3 DNA sequence: TGTGCCAGTAGTCTAAACCTCAGAGACACCGGGGAGCTGTTTTTT.

In nucleotides, the CDR3 is TGTGCCAGCGAGAGGGACAGGGGAGTCTACGAGCAGTACTTC. Translation gives CASERDRGVYEQYF. The rearrangement joins TRBV7-9 to TRBJ2-7, with TRBD1 matching over 10 bases. CDR1 SEHNR and CDR2 FQNEAQ come from the germline V gene (reference sequence). CDR3 size: 14 residues. The ends lost 8 bases at V and 3 bases at J; junction bases unmatched: 7. Using reference TRBV7-9 and TRBJ2-7 for the parts outside the CDR3, the full variable domain is DTGVSQNPRHKITKRGQNVTFRCDPISEHNRLYWYRQTLGQGPEFLTYFQNEAQLEKSRLLSDRFSAERPKGSFSTLEIQRTEQGDSAMYLCASERDRGVYEQYFGPGTRLTVT.

The chain joins TRBV6-1 to TRBJ1-1; maybe TRBD1 (6 bases). Looked up from germline, CDR1 is MNHNS and CDR2 is SASEGT. V lost 5 bases and J lost 6, with 16 bases in between. The CDR3 has 14 residues. This CDR3 is CASSLRGHSAEAFF. CDR3 bases: TGTGCCAGCAGTCTACGGGGACACTCCGCTGAAGCTTTCTTT.

CDR3 DNA: TGTGCCAGCAGTGAAGGGGGGTTTGGCACTGAAGCTTTCTTT. Encoded protein: CASSEGGFGTEAFF. The gene calls are TRBV2 and TRBJ1-1; possible D gene TRBD1, 5 bases. The CDR3 sequence is 14 residues long. Trimming cost V 1 base and J 4 bases, with 10 bases left between them. Germline-derived CDR1 and CDR2 are SNHLY and FYNNEI.